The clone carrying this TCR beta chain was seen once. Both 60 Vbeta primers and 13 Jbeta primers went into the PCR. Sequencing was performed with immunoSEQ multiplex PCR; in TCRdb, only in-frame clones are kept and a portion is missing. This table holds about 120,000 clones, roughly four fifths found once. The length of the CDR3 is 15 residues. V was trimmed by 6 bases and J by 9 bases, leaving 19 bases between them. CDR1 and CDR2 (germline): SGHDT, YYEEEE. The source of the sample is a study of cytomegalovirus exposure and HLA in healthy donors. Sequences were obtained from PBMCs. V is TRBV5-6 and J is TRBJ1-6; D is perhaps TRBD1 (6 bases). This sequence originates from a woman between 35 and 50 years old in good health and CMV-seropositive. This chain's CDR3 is CASNEQGNDISPLHF. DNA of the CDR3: TGTGCCAGCAATGAACAGGGCAATGACATTTCACCCCTCCACTTT.